The TCR beta chain under discussion was sequenced for a study of shared clonotypes between healthy human individuals. Study-wide background: CD4 naive cells filled three plates per donor, CD4 memory three, CD8 naive two and CD8 memory one. Study outcomes and limitations: Naive subsets tended to show greater estimated richness than memory subsets. When naive CD4 clonotypes were compared across a handful of donors, approximately 5% were shared.

The authors' processing: ImmunoSEQ gave junction-only sequences without quality scores, so filtering differed. This table comes from immunoSEQ multiplex PCR, and its TCRdb copy is limited to in-frame clones, with some not included. V, J and clone size are those of that table, while D and trimming were read from the DNA. The sample lists about 2.2 million clones, roughly 95% occurring once. The CDR3 sequence is 16 residues long. CDR1 is LNHNV, CDR2 YYDKDF, per germline (reference sequence). Trimming took off 0 bases at V and 4 bases at J, with 13 bases between the two ends. Naive CD8 isolation took CD45RO-negative cells positively selected for CCR7 and excluded terminally differentiated effector memory CD45RA+ cells. As regards this clone: What it recognizes is unknown.

The gene calls are TRBV15 and TRBJ2-1, with no clear D. Sequenced: naive CD8+ T cells from PBMCs. The source is a man between 18 and 35 years old in good health. Some clones in this sample may be carry-over from other donors' samples. CDR3 sequence: CATSRDKRSGYNEQFF. CDR3 in DNA: TGTGCCACCAGCAGAGATAAGAGGAGTGGATACAATGAGCAGTTCTTC.